Below, 22 T cell receptor beta chains from the same sample are listed, as sequenced in a study of shared clonotypes between healthy human individuals. Clones were sequenced by immunoSEQ multiplex PCR, and TCRdb holds only the in-frame ones, with some missing. The sample lists millions of clones; 95% were seen once. Material: naive CD4+ T cells sorted from blood. Documented subset: CD45RA+ positively selected. These receptors were taken from a man aged 18 to 29 in good health.

J is TRBJ2-7 and V is TRBV29-1; D call uncertain. V was clipped by 3 bases and J by 3 bases, with 12 bases between them. Germline V CDR1 and CDR2: SQVTM, ANQGSEA. CDR3 length equals 13 residues. The CDR3 here is CSVESGSNYEQYF. The DNA of the CDR3 is TGCAGCGTTGAGTCCGGATCGAACTACGAGCAGTACTTC.

This rearrangement joins TRBV5-1 to TRBJ2-5, with no clear D. Trimming took off 1 base at V and 0 bases at J, with 13 bases between the two ends. Germline assignment: CDR1 SGHRS and CDR2 YFSETQ. The CDR3 is made up of 16 amino acids. CDR3 coding DNA: TGCGCCAGCAGCTTGAGTCTAGGGCAGTACCAAGAGACCCAGTACTTC. This translates into CASSLSLGQYQETQYF.

The rearrangement joins TRBV9 to TRBJ1-2; no definite D call. CDR1 SGDLS and CDR2 YYNGEE come from the germline V gene. The V and J ends lost 0 bases and 8 bases respectively, with 11 bases between them. The CDR3 has 13 amino acids. The CDR3 DNA is TGTGCCAGCAGCGTAGAGGAGGTTTCAGGCTACACCTTC. Protein product: CASSVEEVSGYTF.

The chain carries TRBV10-3 and TRBJ2-7; either TRBD1 or TRBD2 may fit D (6 bases each). Trimming took 6 bases from V and 4 from J, leaving 19 bases between them. This CDR3 contains 15 residues. CDR1 is ENHRY, CDR2 SYGVKD, per germline. CDR3 amino acids: CAIRGGLSGQYEQYF. Here the CDR3 DNA reads TGTGCCATCAGGGGGGGCCTTTCAGGACAATACGAGCAGTACTTC.

This chain joins TRBV10-3 and TRBJ2-7; the match to TRBD1 covers 9 bases. In germline, CDR1 is ENHRY, CDR2 SYGVKD. Trimming took 2 bases from V and 3 from J; bases not matched to a gene: 2. The CDR3 is 14 residues long. CDR3 coding DNA: TGTGCCATCAGTGAGACAGGGGGCCTCTACGAGCAGTACTTC. Encoded protein: CAISETGGLYEQYF.

The rearrangement joins TRBV19 to TRBJ1-2; tentative D call: TRBD1 (6 bases). Trimming pared 3 bases from V and 3 bases from J, leaving 11 bases between. Germline assignment: CDR1 LNHDA and CDR2 SQIVND (reference sequence). CDR3 size: 14 residues. The chain's CDR3 is CASSMRGTDYGYTF. The DNA for the CDR3 is TGTGCCAGTAGTATGAGGGGGACCGACTATGGCTACACCTTC.

The CDR3 coding sequence is TGTGCCAGCAGTTTGTTAACAGGGTCCGGAAAACTGTTTTTT. This codes for CASSLLTGSGKLFF. The chain recombines TRBV28 with TRBJ1-4; perhaps TRBD1 as D (6 bases). CDR3 size: 14 residues. Germline V gene sequence: CDR1 MDHEN, CDR2 SYDVKM. Trimming removed 3 bases at V and 10 bases at J, with 15 bases between.

The gene calls are TRBV6-7 and TRBJ2-4; D remains unclear. TRBV6-7 is labeled an ORF, and its function is uncertain. V dropped 7 bases and J dropped 3 bases, with 10 bases sitting between them. The CDR3 spans 13 residues. As DNA, the CDR3 is TGTGCCAGCACGAAGTATTACAAAAACATTCAGTACTTC. This codes for CASTKYYKNIQYF.

The table lists this clone with a count of one. The chain is built from TRBV7-6 and TRBJ2-6; D ambiguous. The ends were cut back, 5 bases at V and 2 bases at J, with 13 bases in the middle. This CDR3 has 16 amino acids. Germline CDR1 reads SGHVS; CDR2 reads FNYEAQ. CDR3 in DNA: TGTGCCAGCAGCCCGATCGGGTGGACTGGGGCCAACGTCCTGACTTTC. It yields the protein CASSPIGWTGANVLTF.

Details on this clone: The same CDR3 also results from other DNA sequences found in this sample. This chain links TRBV7-2 with TRBJ2-7; D call uncertain. Deletions cut 1 base from V and 3 bases from J, with 7 bases between. This CDR3 spans 13 amino acids. CDR1 and CDR2 (germline): SGHTA, FQGNSA. The CDR3, as DNA: TGTGCCAGCAGCTTAGTCGTCAGCTACGAGCAGTACTTC. Translated: CASSLVVSYEQYF.

V and J are TRBV7-6 and TRBJ1-2; 10 nucleotides line up with TRBD1. Trimming cost V 4 bases and J 1 base; bases outside gene matches: 6. The CDR3 has 16 residues. Germline CDR1 and CDR2: SGHVS and FNYEAQ. The CDR3 bases are TGTGCCAGCAGCTCCTTAGGACAGGGGGTTAACTATGGCTACACCTTC. Protein: CASSSLGQGVNYGYTF.

Worth noting for this clone: Other DNA sequences of this sample code for an identical CDR3. The genes are TRBV30 and TRBJ1-2; D may be TRBD1 (5 bases). The CDR3 length is 13 residues. The V gene's germline CDR1 is GTSNPN and CDR2 SVGIG (reference sequence). V lost 0 bases and J lost 4, with 9 bases in between. CDR3 sequence reads: CAWSVWGGYGYTF. The CDR3 coding sequence is TGTGCCTGGAGTGTATGGGGGGGCTATGGCTACACCTTC.

V gene TRBV6-1 combines with J gene TRBJ2-7; 11 bases fit TRBD1. Germline V CDR1 and CDR2: MNHNS, SASEGT. This CDR3 region has 14 residues. Germline trimming cut 7 bases from V and 2 bases from J; bases unmatched to any gene: 4. The CDR3 protein is CASTRDRGTYEQYF. The CDR3 DNA sequence: TGTGCCAGCACCCGGGACAGGGGGACCTACGAGCAGTACTTC.

This sequence joins TRBV5-1 and TRBJ2-5; 7 bases fit TRBD2. Germline trimming cut 5 bases from V and 5 bases from J; bases unmatched to any gene: 9. This CDR3 spans 14 amino acids. Germline CDR1 is SGHRS and CDR2 is YFSETQ. CDR3 DNA sequence: TGCGCCAGCAGTTCGGGGGGAGTTGACGAGACCCAGTACTTC. It translates to CASSSGGVDETQYF.

The genes are TRBV7-2 and TRBJ1-5, with TRBD1 identical over 8 bases. The CDR3 spans 16 residues. V trimming: 1 base; J trimming: 6 bases; junction bases outside the gene matches: 8. Germline V gene lookup returns CDR1 SGHTA and CDR2 FQGNSA. CDR3 nucleotides: TGTGCCAGCAGCTTAGAGACAGGGGCGCGCGGTCAGCCCCAGCATTTT. It codes for CASSLETGARGQPQHF.

This chain connects TRBV30 to TRBJ2-4; D gene uncertain. Germline V gives CDR1 GTSNPN, CDR2 SVGIG (reference sequence). Trimming left V 6 bases short and J 1 base short, with 10 bases between. This CDR3 region has 13 residues. CDR3 loop: CACRVEAKNIQYF. The CDR3 DNA sequence: TGTGCCTGCCGGGTAGAGGCCAAAAACATTCAGTACTTC.

This clone was seen just once. This chain connects TRBV18 to TRBJ1-1; D might be TRBD1 (5 bases). Per the germline V gene, CDR1 is KGHSH and CDR2 is LQKENI. The CDR3 loop spans 15 amino acids. Trimming removed 5 bases from V and 1 base from J, with 14 bases in between. CDR3 DNA: TGTGCCAGCTCAGCGCTTGGGCAGGGGAACACTGAAGCTTTCTTT. Translation: CASSALGQGNTEAFF.

The chain employs TRBV11-2 and TRBJ2-3; weak D call: TRBD1 (5 bases). The CDR3 is 14 residues long. CDR1 and CDR2 (germline): SGHAT, FQNNGV. V shed 5 bases and J shed 6 bases, with 15 bases lying between them. As DNA, the CDR3 is TGTGCCAGCAGCCCCCAACGACAGCACGATACGCAGTATTTT. This sequence encodes CASSPQRQHDTQYF.

The rearrangement uses TRBV30 and TRBJ2-3; no firm D call. Trimming removed 4 bases from V and 6 bases from J, with 8 bases in between. Looked up from germline, CDR1 is GTSNPN and CDR2 is SVGIG (reference sequence). CDR3 length: 11 residues. The CDR3 spells CAWTVGDTQYF. The CDR3 nucleotides read TGTGCCTGGACGGTTGGGGATACGCAGTATTTT.

The chain is built from TRBV4-2 and TRBJ2-3; D unclear. Trimming stripped 1 base from V and 2 bases from J, with 10 bases between. Germline values: CDR1 LGHNA, CDR2 YNFKEQ. There are 15 residues in the CDR3. CDR3 amino acids: CASSQAYPDTDTQYF. The CDR3, as DNA: TGTGCCAGCAGCCAAGCGTACCCTGACACAGATACGCAGTATTTT.

The rearrangement links TRBV5-1 to TRBJ1-1; D gene uncertain. This CDR3 comprises 13 residues. V lost 5 bases and J lost 4, with 12 bases in between. The germline V gene encodes CDR1 SGHRS and CDR2 YFSETQ. In nucleotides, the CDR3 is TGCGCCAGCAGAACCGGCATAGGCACTGAAGCTTTCTTT. Protein: CASRTGIGTEAFF.

The V call is TRBV7-6, the J call TRBJ2-7; D not certain. This CDR3 has 13 amino acids. Per germline, CDR1 SGHVS and CDR2 FNYEAQ. Trimming stripped 6 bases from V and 4 bases from J, with 13 bases between. Written as DNA, the CDR3 is TGTGCCAGCAGACCCGACCGGTTTTACGAGCAGTACTTC. This codes for CASRPDRFYEQYF.